The 11 T cell receptor beta chains below all came from one sample that was sequenced in a study of blood T cell repertoires in COVID-19. Assay used: immunoSEQ multiplex PCR; TCRdb lists only in-frame clones, some missing. This table has around 200,000 clones, less than 90% appearing once. The sequenced sample was PBMCs or T cells enriched from blood (not recorded which). Every receptor here comes from a woman aged 25-40 years who had been exposed to COVID-19.

The chain carries TRBV3-1 (or the pseudogene TRBV3-2) and TRBJ1-4, with TRBD1 matching 7 bases. V lost 0 bases to trimming and J lost 3 bases; unmatched junction nucleotides: 1. This CDR3 comprises 15 residues. Germline V gene lookup returns CDR1 LGHDT and CDR2 YNNKEL (reference sequence). In nucleotides, the CDR3 is TGTGCCAGCAGCCAAGAGACAGGGTCTAATGAAAAACTGTTTTTT. Amino acids: CASSQETGSNEKLFF.

This chain uses TRBV5-1 with TRBJ1-3; 7 nucleotides align to TRBD1. The CDR3 is made up of 13 amino acids. Unmatched junction bases numbered 3, after V lost 1 base and J lost 8 bases. Looked up from germline, CDR1 is SGHRS and CDR2 is YFSETQ. Written as DNA, the CDR3 is TGCGCCAGCAGCTTGAATCAGGGGGACACCATATATTTT. Its protein is CASSLNQGDTIYF.

V and J are TRBV11-3 and TRBJ1-2; possible D gene TRBD1, 5 bases. The V end lost 7 bases, the J end lost 3 bases, and 12 bases lay between the germline ends. In germline, CDR1 is SGHNT, CDR2 YENEEA. The CDR3 length is 13 residues. This CDR3 is CASKARDDYGYTF. The CDR3 nucleotides are TGTGCCAGCAAGGCCAGGGATGACTATGGCTACACCTTC.

The chain is built from TRBV5-8 and TRBJ1-2; D is unresolved. The V end was cut by 0 bases, the J end by 2 bases, with 20 bases between. CDR3 length equals 18 residues. Germline CDR1 reads SGHTS; CDR2 reads YDEGEE. CDR3 residues: CASSLGVLGPPHNYGYTF. DNA of the CDR3: TGTGCCAGCAGCTTGGGTGTCTTGGGCCCCCCCCACAACTATGGCTACACCTTC.

The chain links TRBV5-4 to TRBJ1-1, with 8 bases lining up with TRBD1. The ends lost 1 base at V and 1 base at J; junction bases unmatched: 0. CDR3 length: 14 residues. Germline lookup yields CDR1 SGHNT and CDR2 YYREEE (reference sequence). Here the CDR3 DNA reads TGTGCCAGCAGCTTGCAGGGGGCGAACACTGAAGCTTTCTTT. Translation: CASSLQGANTEAFF.

The CDR3 bases are TGTGCCAGCAGCCAAGATCTTAGGGGATATGGCTACACCTTC. It is translated as CASSQDLRGYGYTF. The V and J genes are TRBV3-1 (or the pseudogene TRBV3-2) and TRBJ1-2, with a possible D match to TRBD1 (5 bases). In germline, CDR1 is LGHDT, CDR2 YNNKEL (reference sequence). The CDR3 covers 14 residues. The V end was cut by 0 bases, the J end by 5 bases, with 10 bases between.

V gene TRBV21-1 combines with J gene TRBJ2-6; the D call in the table, TRBD1, was not verified against the DNA. TRBV21-1 is a known pseudogene. The CDR3 has 16 residues. The CDR3 reads CASSNPTASGANVLTF. For the CDR3, the DNA is TGTGCCAGCAGCAATCCGACAGCCTCTGGGGCCAACGTCCTGACTTTC.

V and J are TRBV5-1 and TRBJ1-3; the D gene is possibly TRBD1 (6 bases). The CDR3 contains 16 residues. The V end was cut by 1 base, the J end by 0 bases, with 11 bases between. Germline CDR1 reads SGHRS; CDR2 reads YFSETQ. Here the CDR3 DNA reads TGCGCCAGCAGCTTGTTGGACAGCTTCTCTGGAAACACCATATATTTT. Translation gives CASSLLDSFSGNTIYF.

V and J are TRBV4-2 and TRBJ1-5, with D possibly being TRBD1 (6 bases). The V end was cut by 4 bases, the J end by 2 bases, with 15 bases between. Germline V CDR1 and CDR2: LGHNA, YNFKEQ. The length of the CDR3 is 16 residues. In DNA, the CDR3 is TGTGCCAGCAGCCGCATACAGGGTACAGGCAATCAGCCCCAGCATTTT. The encoded protein is CASSRIQGTGNQPQHF.

In this sample, this clone turned up a few times. The chain recombines TRBV18 with TRBJ1-1, with D maybe TRBD1 (5 bases). The V and J ends lost 0 bases and 0 bases respectively, with 11 bases between them. The CDR3 sequence is 16 residues long. CDR1 and CDR2 from the germline V gene are KGHSH and LQKENI. The CDR3 loop is CASSPPQGTMNTEAFF. The CDR3, as DNA: TGTGCCAGCTCACCACCGCAGGGAACCATGAACACTGAAGCTTTCTTT. Filled out from reference TRBV18 and TRBJ1-1, the complete variable domain reads NAGVMQNPRHLVRRRGQEARLRCSPMKGHSHVYWYRQLPEEGLKFMVYLQKENIIDESGMPKERFSAEFPKEGPSILRIQQVVRGDSAAYFCASSPPQGTMNTEAFFGQGTRLTVV.

This rearrangement joins TRBV6-5 to TRBJ1-2, with D maybe TRBD1 (5 bases). The V end lost 5 bases, the J end lost 1 base, and 11 bases lay between the germline ends. The germline gives CDR1 MNHEY, CDR2 SVGAGI. This CDR3 is 14 amino acids long. CDR3 amino acids: CASSTGLNNYGYTF. The CDR3 nucleotides are TGTGCCAGCAGTACAGGTCTAAATAACTATGGCTACACCTTC.